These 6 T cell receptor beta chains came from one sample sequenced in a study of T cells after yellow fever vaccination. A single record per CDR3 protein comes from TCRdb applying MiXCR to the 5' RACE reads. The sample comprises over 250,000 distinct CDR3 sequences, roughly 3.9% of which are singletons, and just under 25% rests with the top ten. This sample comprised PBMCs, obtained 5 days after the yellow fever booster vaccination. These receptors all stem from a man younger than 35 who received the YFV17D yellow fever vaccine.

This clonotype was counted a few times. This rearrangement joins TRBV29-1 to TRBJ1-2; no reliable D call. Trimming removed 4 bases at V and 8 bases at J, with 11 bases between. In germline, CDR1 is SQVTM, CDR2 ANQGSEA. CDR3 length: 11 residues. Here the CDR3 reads CSVALTGGYTF. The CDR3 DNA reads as TGCAGCGTTGCATTGACCGGCGGCTACACCTTC.

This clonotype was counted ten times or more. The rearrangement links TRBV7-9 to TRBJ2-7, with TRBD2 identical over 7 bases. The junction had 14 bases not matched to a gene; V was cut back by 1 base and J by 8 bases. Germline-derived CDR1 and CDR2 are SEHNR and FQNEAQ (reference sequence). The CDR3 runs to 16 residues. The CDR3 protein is CASSLDERGLAWKQYF. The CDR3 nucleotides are TGTGCCAGCAGCTTAGACGAGCGGGGTCTAGCTTGGAAGCAGTACTTC.

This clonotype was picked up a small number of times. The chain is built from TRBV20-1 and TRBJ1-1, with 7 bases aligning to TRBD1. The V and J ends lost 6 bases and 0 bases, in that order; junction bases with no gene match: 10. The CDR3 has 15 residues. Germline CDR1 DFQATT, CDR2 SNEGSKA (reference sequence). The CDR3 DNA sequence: TGCAGTGCCCCCACGCCGGGACAGTTGAACACTGAAGCTTTCTTT. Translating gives CSAPTPGQLNTEAFF.

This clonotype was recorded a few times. Written as DNA, the CDR3 is TGTGCCAGCAGTCCCCTAGCGGGGGGGCCTACATACAATGAGCAGTTCTTC. Protein product: CASSPLAGGPTYNEQFF. This chain connects TRBV6-2 or TRBV6-3 to TRBJ2-1; the match to TRBD2 covers 12 bases. Germline V gene lookup returns CDR1 MNHEY and CDR2 SVGEGT. The CDR3 is made up of 17 amino acids. The V and J ends lost 5 bases and 4 bases, in that order; junction bases with no gene match: 9.

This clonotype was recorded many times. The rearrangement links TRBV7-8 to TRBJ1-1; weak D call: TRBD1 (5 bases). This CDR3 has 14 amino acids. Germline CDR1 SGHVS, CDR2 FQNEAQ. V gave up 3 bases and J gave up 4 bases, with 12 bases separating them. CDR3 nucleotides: TGTGCCAGCAGCTTGGGCAGGGTAAGCACTGAAGCTTTCTTT. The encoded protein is CASSLGRVSTEAFF. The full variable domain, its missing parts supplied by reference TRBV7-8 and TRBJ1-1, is GAGVSQSPRYKVAKRGQDVALRCDPISGHVSLFWYQQALGQGPEFLTYFQNEAQLDKSGLPSDRFFAERPEGSVSTLKIQRTQQEDSAVYLCASSLGRVSTEAFFGQGTRLTVV.

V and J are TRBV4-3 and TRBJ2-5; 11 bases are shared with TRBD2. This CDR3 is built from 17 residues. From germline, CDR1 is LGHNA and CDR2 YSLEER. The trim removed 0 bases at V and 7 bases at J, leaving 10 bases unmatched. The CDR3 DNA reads TGCGCCAGCAGCCAAGATGCGCTACTAGCGGGGGCAGGGACCCAGTACTTC. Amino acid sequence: CASSQDALLAGAGTQYF.